These 21 T cell receptor beta chains share one sample of origin, sequenced in a study of T cell responses to AZD1222 COVID-19 vaccine. Assay used: immunoSEQ multiplex PCR; TCRdb lists only in-frame clones, some missing. The sample carries 80,000 to 100,000 clones, about 86% recorded once. The sample was peripheral blood, taken on day 0 of AZD1222 vaccination. The receptors originated from an adult in good health.

The chain couples TRBV11-2 to TRBJ2-1; 7 bases are shared with TRBD1. Germline V lookup: CDR1 SGHAT, CDR2 FQNNGV. V was pared by 5 bases and J by 12 bases, with 19 bases of the junction left unmatched. This CDR3 has 16 amino acids. CDR3 bases: TGTGCCAGCAGCCAAGGGTTGGACAGGTTATCGGTAGGGCAGTTCTTC. Encoded protein: CASSQGLDRLSVGQFF.

V is TRBV7-6 and J is TRBJ2-1; D is undetermined. V was pared by 1 base and J by 0 bases, with 7 bases between. Per germline, CDR1 SGHVS and CDR2 FNYEAQ. The CDR3 is 15 amino acids. CDR3 sequence (DNA): TGTGCCAGCAGCTTAGAGGGTCGCTCCTACAATGAGCAGTTCTTC. Residues: CASSLEGRSYNEQFF.

This chain joins TRBV7-9 and TRBJ1-3; no firm D call. The CDR3 has 13 residues. V lost 6 bases and J lost 2, with 8 bases in between. The germline CDR1 and CDR2 sequences are SEHNR and FQNEAQ (reference sequence). This CDR3 reads CASRASAGNTIYF. The CDR3 bases are TGTGCCAGCAGGGCATCGGCTGGAAACACCATATATTTT.

This rearrangement joins TRBV5-6 to TRBJ1-2, with TRBD1 identical over 10 bases. The CDR3 extends over 14 amino acids. Germline CDR1 is SGHDT and CDR2 is YYEEEE. V shed 5 bases, J shed 3 bases, and the junction held 4 bases outside the gene matches. In nucleotides, the CDR3 is TGTGCCAGCAGTTCCGGGACAGGGGACTATGGCTACACCTTC. This translates into CASSSGTGDYGYTF.

The chain is built from TRBV5-1 and TRBJ2-5; no definite D call. The V gene's germline CDR1 is SGHRS and CDR2 YFSETQ. The length of the CDR3 is 13 residues. Trimming removed 2 bases from V and 4 bases from J, with 9 bases in between. The CDR3 coding sequence is TGCGCCAGCAGCTTTTCTTGGGGAGAGACCCAGTACTTC. Translating gives CASSFSWGETQYF.

This chain connects TRBV27 to TRBJ1-6; unclear D gene. Germline V lookup: CDR1 MNHEY, CDR2 SMNVEV (reference sequence). The CDR3 contains 15 residues. The V gene lost 6 bases and the J gene lost 7 bases, with 16 bases spanning the gap. This CDR3 reads CASRAKLVPNSPLHF. The CDR3 DNA is TGTGCCAGCAGGGCAAAGTTAGTTCCAAATTCACCCCTCCACTTT.

This clone is a singleton in its sample. V usage is TRBV7-3 and J usage is TRBJ2-3, with 11 positions matching TRBD2. The V gene end was trimmed by 5 bases and the J gene end by 0 bases; junction bases not matched to a gene: 4. This CDR3 region has 16 residues. The germline gives CDR1 SGHTA, CDR2 FQGTGA. CDR3 residues: CASSTRTSGSTDTQYF. The CDR3 nucleotides read TGTGCCAGCAGCACAAGGACTAGCGGGAGCACAGATACGCAGTATTTT.

The chain uses TRBV2 and TRBJ1-1; 7 bases map to TRBD1. The V gene end was trimmed by 7 bases and the J gene end by 1 base; junction bases not matched to a gene: 3. The CDR3 runs to 13 residues. Germline CDR1 and CDR2: SNHLY and FYNNEI. The CDR3 protein is CASTGTANTEAFF. CDR3 coding DNA: TGTGCCAGCACCGGGACAGCGAACACTGAAGCTTTCTTT.

The genes are TRBV12-3 or TRBV12-4 and TRBJ1-1; TRBD1 aligns across 7 bases. The CDR3 contains 13 residues. V trimming: 9 bases; J trimming: 0 bases; junction bases outside the gene matches: 4. CDR3 DNA sequence: TGTGCCAGTAGGGGACAGTTGAACACTGAAGCTTTCTTT. Translating it yields CASRGQLNTEAFF.

CDR3 in amino acids: CASSLTSGSLGEQYF. In DNA form, the CDR3 reads TGTGCCAGCTCCCTCACTAGCGGTTCCTTGGGAGAGCAGTACTTC. This rearrangement joins TRBV18 to TRBJ2-7; 8 nucleotides line up with TRBD2. J was trimmed by 7 bases and V by 6 bases; bases with no gene match: 14. Germline CDR1 reads KGHSH; CDR2 reads LQKENI. The CDR3 has 15 amino acids.

This sequence joins TRBV11-3 and TRBJ1-1; TRBD1 aligns across 8 bases. Germline CDR1 and CDR2: SGHNT and YENEEA. CDR3 length: 15 residues. J lost 9 bases, V lost 0 bases, and 9 bases had no gene match. The CDR3 DNA sequence: TGTGCCAGCAGCTTAGATGGGGCCAGGGGGCGAAAAGCTTTCTTT. This gives the protein CASSLDGARGRKAFF.

This chain uses TRBV7-2 with TRBJ1-5; the D is unclear. From germline, CDR1 is SGHTA and CDR2 FQGNSA. The length of the CDR3 is 12 residues. V dropped 4 bases and J dropped 6 bases, with 7 bases sitting between them. The CDR3 reads CASSSRGQPQHF. The CDR3 DNA is TGTGCCAGCAGCTCGCGCGGTCAGCCCCAGCATTTT.

The V gene is TRBV5-6, the J gene TRBJ2-7; 8 bases fit TRBD1. Trimming cost V 6 bases and J 3 bases; bases outside gene matches: 8. The germline V gene has CDR1 SGHDT and CDR2 YYEEEE. This CDR3 is built from 14 residues. The chain's CDR3 is CASTSTGVSYEQYF. CDR3 DNA sequence: TGTGCCAGCACATCGACAGGGGTGAGCTACGAGCAGTACTTC.

The chain recombines TRBV7-2 with TRBJ2-2, with TRBD2 matching 9 bases. The CDR3 contains 16 residues. Germline-derived CDR1 and CDR2 are SGHTA and FQGNSA. Germline trimming cut 1 base from V and 12 bases from J; bases unmatched to any gene: 12. The CDR3 loop is CASSLGSGREGQKLFF. CDR3 bases: TGTGCCAGCAGCTTAGGTTCTGGGCGGGAGGGCCAGAAGCTGTTTTTT.

V usage is TRBV27 and J usage is TRBJ2-3, with D maybe TRBD2 (5 bases). Trimming stripped 6 bases from V and 4 bases from J, with 11 bases between. Germline CDR1 is MNHEY and CDR2 is SMNVEV (reference sequence). CDR3 size: 13 residues. CDR3 amino acids: CASSREGADTQYF. The CDR3 DNA sequence: TGTGCCAGCAGCAGAGAGGGAGCAGATACGCAGTATTTT.

The chain employs TRBV30 and TRBJ1-6, with D maybe TRBD1 (6 bases). This CDR3 region has 15 residues. In germline, CDR1 is GTSNPN, CDR2 SVGIG (reference sequence). The V end was cut by 2 bases, the J end by 7 bases, with 15 bases between. This CDR3 reads CAWSHPQGRNSPLHF. The CDR3 bases are TGTGCCTGGAGTCATCCACAGGGTAGGAATTCACCCCTCCACTTT. The full variable domain, rest sourced from reference TRBV30 and TRBJ1-6, is SQTIHQWPATLVQPVGSPLSLECTVEGTSNPNLYWYRQAAGRGLQLLFYSVGIGQISSEVPQNLSASRPQDRQFILSSKKLLLSDSGFYLCAWSHPQGRNSPLHFGNGTRLTVT.

The V and J genes are TRBV5-5 and TRBJ2-7, with D tentatively TRBD2 (6 bases). Germline-derived CDR1 and CDR2 are SGHKS and YYEKEE (reference sequence). The length of the CDR3 is 13 residues. V lost 2 bases to trimming and J lost 2 bases, with 8 bases between them. CDR3 loop: CASSFGSTYEQYF. The CDR3 nucleotides are TGTGCCAGCAGCTTCGGGAGCACCTACGAGCAGTACTTC. Full variable domain (outside the CDR3, taken from reference TRBV5-5 and TRBJ2-7): DAGVTQSPTHLIKTRGQQVTLRCSPISGHKSVSWYQQVLGQGPQFIFQYYEKEERGRGNFPDRFSARQFPNYSSELNVNALLLGDSALYLCASSFGSTYEQYFGPGTRLTVT.

The chain employs TRBV7-2 and TRBJ2-3, with a weak D call TRBD1 (5 bases). The CDR3 has 12 amino acids. In germline, CDR1 is SGHTA, CDR2 FQGNSA. Trimming cost V 5 bases and J 4 bases, with 7 bases left between them. In nucleotides, the CDR3 is TGTGCCAGCAGCCCGACAGCAGATACGCAGTATTTT. As protein: CASSPTADTQYF. The complete variable domain, with remaining parts taken from reference TRBV7-2 and TRBJ2-3, reads GAGVSQSPSNKVTEKGKDVELRCDPISGHTALYWYRQSLGQGLEFLIYFQGNSAPDKSGLPSDRFSAERTGGSVSTLTIQRTQQEDSAVYLCASSPTADTQYFGPGTRLTVL.

The genes are TRBV5-4 and TRBJ1-1, with TRBD1 matching 7 bases. The junction had 7 bases not matched to a gene; V was cut back by 4 bases and J by 1 base. This CDR3 has 15 residues. Germline V gene data show CDR1 as SGHNT and CDR2 as YYREEE (reference sequence). CDR3 region: CASSLGTARNTEAFF. The CDR3 DNA follows: TGTGCCAGCAGCCTAGGGACAGCTAGGAACACTGAAGCTTTCTTT.

The chain carries TRBV19 and TRBJ1-2; TRBD1 is a possible D gene (6 bases). The CDR3 is 14 amino acids. The V and J ends lost 6 bases and 0 bases respectively, with 11 bases between them. The germline V gene encodes CDR1 LNHDA and CDR2 SQIVND (reference sequence). CDR3 residues: CASRAGASNYGYTF. As DNA, the CDR3 is TGTGCCAGTAGGGCGGGGGCCTCTAACTATGGCTACACCTTC.

The genes are TRBV3-1 (or the pseudogene TRBV3-2) and TRBJ2-7; unclear D gene. The ends were cut back, 0 bases at V and 0 bases at J, with 12 bases in the middle. The CDR3 is 16 amino acids. Germline lookup yields CDR1 LGHDT and CDR2 YNNKEL (reference sequence). CDR3: CASSQDLVSFSYEQYF. Here the CDR3 DNA reads TGTGCCAGCAGCCAAGATCTCGTGAGCTTCTCCTACGAGCAGTACTTC.